One sample yielded the 6 T cell receptor beta chains listed below, sequenced in a study of blood T cell repertoires in COVID-19. The method was immunoSEQ multiplex PCR; TCRdb's version includes in-frame clones alone and lacks a portion of them. The sample holds tens of thousands of clones, around 90% seen once. Sequencing was performed on peripheral blood. The receptors come from a man aged 45-60 years with active COVID-19.

The chain's CDR3 is CASSQDPGHEQYF. The DNA for the CDR3 is TGCGCCAGCAGCCAAGATCCAGGTCACGAGCAGTACTTC. This rearrangement joins TRBV4-3 to TRBJ2-7; no clear D gene. Trimming took 0 bases from V and 5 from J, leaving 8 bases between them. This CDR3 has 13 amino acids. The germline gives CDR1 LGHNA, CDR2 YSLEER.

J is TRBJ1-2 and V is TRBV7-9; D call uncertain. Trimming took off 1 base at V and 4 bases at J, with 10 bases between the two ends. The CDR3 covers 14 residues. Germline assignment: CDR1 SEHNR and CDR2 FQNEAQ (reference sequence). The CDR3 sequence: CASSLGADSYGYTF. The CDR3 DNA reads TGTGCCAGCAGCTTAGGAGCGGACTCCTATGGCTACACCTTC.

V usage is TRBV10-3 and J usage is TRBJ2-1, with TRBD2 matching over 11 bases. The CDR3 runs 17 residues. Trimming took 2 bases from V and 0 from J; bases not matched to a gene: 3. Germline V gene sequence: CDR1 ENHRY, CDR2 SYGVKD. CDR3 protein: CAISEGLAGSSYNEQFF. The CDR3 DNA sequence: TGTGCCATCAGTGAGGGACTAGCGGGTAGCTCCTACAATGAGCAGTTCTTC.

This clone was seen a few times. The chain links TRBV29-1 to TRBJ1-1; 8 bases match TRBD1. V trimming: 3 bases; J trimming: 11 bases; junction bases outside the gene matches: 5. CDR3 length: 11 amino acids. Per germline, CDR1 SQVTM and CDR2 ANQGSEA. The DNA for the CDR3 is TGCAGCGTTGACAGGGGGCTGGTGGCTTTCTTT. It is translated as CSVDRGLVAFF.

V is TRBV7-3 and J is TRBJ2-2, with 7 bases identical to TRBD1. Germline V lookup: CDR1 SGHTA, CDR2 FQGTGA. With V trimmed by 4 bases and J by 1 base, 3 bases remained unmatched. CDR3 size: 15 residues. The CDR3: CASSSRTGNTGELFF. CDR3 nucleotide sequence: TGTGCCAGCAGCTCCAGGACAGGGAACACCGGGGAGCTGTTTTTT.

This clone appeared a single time. This chain joins TRBV2 and TRBJ1-6, with a possible D match to TRBD1 (5 bases). The CDR3 runs 16 residues. Germline CDR1 is SNHLY and CDR2 is FYNNEI. Trimming took 5 bases from V and 0 from J, leaving 11 bases between them. CDR3 residues: CASSRDSSSYNSPLHF. The CDR3 DNA reads as TGTGCCAGCAGTCGAGACAGCAGCTCCTATAATTCACCCCTCCACTTT.